This TCR beta chain was profiled in a study of blood T cell repertoires in COVID-19. Study at large: Specimens from acute and convalescent COVID-19 originated in the United States, Italy and Spain. Sources were T cells, B-cell-depleted T cells, or PBMCs; the material itself was cDNA or gDNA.

Ages ranged from roughly 18 to 95 years, with residence in 20 to 30 US areas. Trimming removed 0 bases from V and 0 bases from J; junction bases left unmatched: 6. The germline CDR1 and CDR2 sequences are LNHNV and YYDKDF (reference sequence). This CDR3 is built from 17 residues. This clone was recorded once. Sequenced by immunoSEQ multiplex PCR; TCRdb stores in-frame clones only, minus some. The sample lists under 400,000 clones; about 90% were seen once. The chain uses TRBV15 and TRBJ2-7, with 9 nucleotides matching TRBD1. The specimen was PBMCs or T cells enriched from blood (not recorded which). The sequence was collected from a woman in her twenties or thirties who had been exposed to COVID-19. The CDR3 bases are TGTGCCACCAGCAGAGATCATTGGACAGGGGCCTCCTACGAGCAGTACTTC. It yields the protein CATSRDHWTGASYEQYF.